Sequencing of this T cell receptor (beta chain) was carried out in a study of Ad26.COV2.S vaccination and SARS-CoV-2 variants. Treatment in this sample: around 19 received Ad26.COV2.S at low or high dose, single or two shots; several received placebo; per-sample allocation not given. On day 63 after the first injection, vaccine and placebo recipients gave samples. Using immunoSEQ multiplex PCR, the repertoire was profiled, and TCRdb retains in-frame clones only, with some absent. The repertoire holds about 220,000 clones, with over 75% as singletons. The V segment lost 3 bases and the J segment 8 bases; nucleotides outside the gene matches: 9. In germline, CDR1 is LGHDT, CDR2 YNNKEL (reference sequence). This CDR3 has 14 residues.

Sample: peripheral blood, taken in a trial of Ad26.COV2.S vaccine versus placebo. The TCR comes from a person aged 18 to 59 who received the Ad26.COV2.S COVID-19 vaccine or a placebo. V gene TRBV3-1 (or the pseudogene TRBV3-2) combines with J gene TRBJ1-2; 7 bases match TRBD1. The CDR3: CASSHRQGAGGYTF. The CDR3 bases are TGTGCCAGCAGCCATCGACAGGGCGCGGGGGGCTACACCTTC.